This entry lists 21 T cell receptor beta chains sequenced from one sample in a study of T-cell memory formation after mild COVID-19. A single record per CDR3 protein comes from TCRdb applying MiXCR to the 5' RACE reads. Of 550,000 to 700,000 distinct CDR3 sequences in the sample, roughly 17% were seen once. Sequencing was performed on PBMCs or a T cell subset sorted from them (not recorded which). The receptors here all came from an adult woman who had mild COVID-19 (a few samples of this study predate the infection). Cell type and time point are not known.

The CDR3 DNA reads as TGTGCCAGCAGCCAATACCTTCGGGAGAGCGGCGATTCACCCCTCCACTTT. Residues: CASSQYLRESGDSPLHF. The genes are TRBV4-2 and TRBJ1-6, with D uncertain. This CDR3 is built from 17 residues. The germline V and J ends were trimmed by 2 bases and 8 bases, with 19 bases remaining between them. The V gene's germline CDR1 is LGHNA and CDR2 YNFKEQ.

The CDR3 DNA reads TGTGCCAGCAGTTACTCGATTATCAGGGGGTTTCAGCCCCAGCATTTT. Protein sequence: CASSYSIIRGFQPQHF. The rearrangement joins TRBV6-2 or TRBV6-3 to TRBJ1-5; 7 nucleotides agree with TRBD1. Germline trimming cut 0 bases from V and 6 bases from J; bases unmatched to any gene: 8. CDR3 size: 16 residues. Germline V CDR1 and CDR2: MNHEY, SVGEGT.

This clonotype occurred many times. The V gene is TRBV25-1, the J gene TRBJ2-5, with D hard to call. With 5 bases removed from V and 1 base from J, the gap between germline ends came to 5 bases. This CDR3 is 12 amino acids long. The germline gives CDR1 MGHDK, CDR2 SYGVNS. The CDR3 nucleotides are TGTGCCAGCAGTTCTCCCCAAGAGACCCAGTACTTC. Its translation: CASSSPQETQYF.

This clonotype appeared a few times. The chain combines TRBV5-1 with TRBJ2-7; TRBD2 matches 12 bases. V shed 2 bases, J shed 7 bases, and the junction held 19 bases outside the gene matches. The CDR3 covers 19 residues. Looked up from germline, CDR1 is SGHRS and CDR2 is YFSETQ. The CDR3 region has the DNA TGCGCCAGCAGCTTTTCCCCACTAGCGGGGGGAAAATCTCTCTGGGAGCAGTACTTC. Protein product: CASSFSPLAGGKSLWEQYF.

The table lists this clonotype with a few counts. The CDR3 DNA follows: TGCAGTGCTAGGAGGACAGGGGCCTCCCTCAACACTGAAGCTTTCTTT. It is translated as CSARRTGASLNTEAFF. The chain is built from TRBV20-1 and TRBJ1-1; TRBD1 aligns across 9 bases. Germline V CDR1 and CDR2: DFQATT, SNEGSKA (reference sequence). Trimming removed 3 bases from V and 2 bases from J; junction bases left unmatched: 10. This CDR3 region has 16 residues.

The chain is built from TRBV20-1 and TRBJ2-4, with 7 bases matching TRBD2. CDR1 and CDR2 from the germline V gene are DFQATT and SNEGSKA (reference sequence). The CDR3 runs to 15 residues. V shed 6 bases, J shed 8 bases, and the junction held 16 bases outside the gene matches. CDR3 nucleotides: TGCAGTGCCTCACGCTGGGCTGCGGGAGAGGACATTCAGTACTTC. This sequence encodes CSASRWAAGEDIQYF.

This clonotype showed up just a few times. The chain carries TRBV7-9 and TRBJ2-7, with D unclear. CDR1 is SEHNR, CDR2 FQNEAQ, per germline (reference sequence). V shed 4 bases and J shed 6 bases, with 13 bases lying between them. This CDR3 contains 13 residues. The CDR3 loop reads CASSSRLAPEQYF. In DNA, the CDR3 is TGTGCCAGCAGCTCCCGCTTGGCCCCCGAGCAGTACTTC.

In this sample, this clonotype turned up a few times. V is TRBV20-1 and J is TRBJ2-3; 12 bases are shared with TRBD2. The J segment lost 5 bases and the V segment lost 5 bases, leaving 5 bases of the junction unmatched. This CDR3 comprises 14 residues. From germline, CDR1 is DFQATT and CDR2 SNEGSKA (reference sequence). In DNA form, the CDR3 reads TGCAGTGCTCCGACTAGCGGGAGAGGAGATACGCAGTATTTT. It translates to CSAPTSGRGDTQYF.

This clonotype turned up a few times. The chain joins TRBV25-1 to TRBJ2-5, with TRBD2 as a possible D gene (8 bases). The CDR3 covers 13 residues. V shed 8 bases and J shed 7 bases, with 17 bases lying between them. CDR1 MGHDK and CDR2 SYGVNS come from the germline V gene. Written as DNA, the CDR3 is TGTGCCAGCCGCCGGGAGGGGACAGCGACCCAGTACTTC. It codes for CASRREGTATQYF.

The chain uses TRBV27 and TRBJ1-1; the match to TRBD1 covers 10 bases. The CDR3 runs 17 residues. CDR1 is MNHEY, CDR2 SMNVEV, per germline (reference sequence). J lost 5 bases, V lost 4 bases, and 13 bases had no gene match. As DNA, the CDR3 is TGTGCCAGCAGTTCCCGGGACAGGGGCATTTCTAGGACTGAAGCTTTCTTT. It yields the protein CASSSRDRGISRTEAFF.

The CDR3 nucleotides read TGTGCCAGCAGCATACACGTCCAAGAGACCCAGTACTTC. Translating gives CASSIHVQETQYF. V is TRBV6-6 and J is TRBJ2-5; D call uncertain. There are 13 residues in the CDR3. Germline loops: CDR1 MNHNY, CDR2 SVGAGI (reference sequence). Between the trimmed V and J ends, which lost 6 bases and 1 base, there was a span of 9 bases.

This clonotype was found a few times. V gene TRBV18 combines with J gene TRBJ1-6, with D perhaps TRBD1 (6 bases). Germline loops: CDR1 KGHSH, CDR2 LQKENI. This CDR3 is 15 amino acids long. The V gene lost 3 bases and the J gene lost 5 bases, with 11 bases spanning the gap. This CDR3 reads CASSPMDRNNSPLHF. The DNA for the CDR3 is TGTGCCAGCTCACCGATGGACAGAAATAATTCACCCCTCCACTTT.

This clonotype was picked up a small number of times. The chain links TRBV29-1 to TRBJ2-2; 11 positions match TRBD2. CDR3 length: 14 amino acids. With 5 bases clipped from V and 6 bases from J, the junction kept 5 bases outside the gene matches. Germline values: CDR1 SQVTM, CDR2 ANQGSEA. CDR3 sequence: CSVPGLADSGELFF. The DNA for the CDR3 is TGCAGCGTTCCGGGACTAGCGGATTCCGGGGAGCTGTTTTTT.

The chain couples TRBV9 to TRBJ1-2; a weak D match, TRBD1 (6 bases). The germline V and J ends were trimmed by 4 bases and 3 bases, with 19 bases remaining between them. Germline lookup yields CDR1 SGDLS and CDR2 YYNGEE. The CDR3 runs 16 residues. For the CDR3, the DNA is TGTGCCAGCAGCCGAGAGGGGGGTTCGGACTACTATGGCTACACCTTC. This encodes CASSREGGSDYYGYTF.

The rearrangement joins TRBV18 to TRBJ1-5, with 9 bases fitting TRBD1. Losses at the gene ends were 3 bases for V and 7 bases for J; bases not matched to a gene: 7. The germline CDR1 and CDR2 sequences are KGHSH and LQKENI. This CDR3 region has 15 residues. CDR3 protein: CASSPGQGFQQPQHF. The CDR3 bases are TGTGCCAGCTCACCCGGACAGGGGTTTCAGCAGCCCCAGCATTTT.

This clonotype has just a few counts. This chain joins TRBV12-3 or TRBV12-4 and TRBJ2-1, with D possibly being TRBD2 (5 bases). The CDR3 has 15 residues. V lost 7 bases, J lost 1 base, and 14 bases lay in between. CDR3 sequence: CASTRSGTSYNEQFF. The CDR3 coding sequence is TGTGCCAGCACCCGGAGCGGTACTTCCTACAATGAGCAGTTCTTC.

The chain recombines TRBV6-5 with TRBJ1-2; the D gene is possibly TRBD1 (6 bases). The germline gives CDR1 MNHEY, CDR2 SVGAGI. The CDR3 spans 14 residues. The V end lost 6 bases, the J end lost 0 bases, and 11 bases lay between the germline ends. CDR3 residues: CASRDSPANYGYTF. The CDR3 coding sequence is TGTGCCAGCAGGGACAGTCCCGCTAACTATGGCTACACCTTC.

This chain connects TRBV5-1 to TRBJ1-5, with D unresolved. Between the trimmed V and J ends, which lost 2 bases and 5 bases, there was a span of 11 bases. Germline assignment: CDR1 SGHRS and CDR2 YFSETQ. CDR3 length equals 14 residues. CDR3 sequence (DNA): TGCGCCAGCAGCTTAGGCACCGTAGATCAGCCCCAGCATTTT. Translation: CASSLGTVDQPQHF.

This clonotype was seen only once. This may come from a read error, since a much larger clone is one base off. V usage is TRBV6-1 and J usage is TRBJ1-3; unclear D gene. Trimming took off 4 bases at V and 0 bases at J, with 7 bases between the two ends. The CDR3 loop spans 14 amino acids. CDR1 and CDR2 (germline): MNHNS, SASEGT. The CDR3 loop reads CASSGTSSGNTIYF. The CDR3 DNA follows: TGTGCCAGCAGTGGGACCAGCTCTGGAAACACCATATATTTT.

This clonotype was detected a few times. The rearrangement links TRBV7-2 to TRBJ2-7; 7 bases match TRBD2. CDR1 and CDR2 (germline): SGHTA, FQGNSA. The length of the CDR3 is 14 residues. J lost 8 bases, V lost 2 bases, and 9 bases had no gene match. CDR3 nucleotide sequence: TGTGCCAGCAGCTTACCCTGGACTAGAAACCAGCAGTACTTC. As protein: CASSLPWTRNQQYF.

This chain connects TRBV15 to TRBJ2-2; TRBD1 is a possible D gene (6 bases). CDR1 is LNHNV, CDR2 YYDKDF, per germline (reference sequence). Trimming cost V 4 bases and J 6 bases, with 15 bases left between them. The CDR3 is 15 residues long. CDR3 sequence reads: CATSINRVNSGELFF. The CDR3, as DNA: TGTGCCACCAGCATAAACAGGGTTAACTCCGGGGAGCTGTTTTTT.